Each of the 11 T cell receptor beta chains below was sequenced from the same sample in a study of lymphopenia after photon versus proton radiotherapy. The protocol was immunoSEQ multiplex PCR, while the TCRdb copy is restricted to in-frame clones and leaves out a portion. The data hold 25,000 or so clones, with approximately 85% observed a single time. Source: peripheral blood, taken from a patient treated with photon-based radiotherapy. The source of these receptors is a man younger than 45 with gastric cancer.

The chain is built from TRBV27 and TRBJ2-1; 9 bases are shared with TRBD1. The CDR3 has 15 amino acids. Trimming cost V 4 bases and J 4 bases; bases outside gene matches: 5. Germline V gene sequence: CDR1 MNHEY, CDR2 SMNVEV (reference sequence). The CDR3 here is CASSYDRGGYNEQFF. CDR3 DNA: TGTGCCAGCAGTTACGACAGGGGGGGTTACAATGAGCAGTTCTTC.

The V gene is TRBV10-2, the J gene TRBJ2-1, with unresolved D. V shed 3 bases and J shed 3 bases, with 0 bases lying between them. CDR3 length: 11 residues. The V gene's germline CDR1 is WSHSY and CDR2 SAAADI. CDR3 in DNA: TGCGCCAGCAGTGACTACAATGAGCAGTTCTTC. This translates into CASSDYNEQFF.

The V call is TRBV4-1, the J call TRBJ1-5; D gene uncertain. The germline V and J ends were trimmed by 0 bases and 1 base, with 13 bases remaining between them. The CDR3 is made up of 17 amino acids. Germline V lookup: CDR1 MGHRA, CDR2 YSYEKL. In nucleotides, the CDR3 is TGCGCCAGCAGCCAAGAAGGGAGCGACGGGAGCAATCAGCCCCAGCATTTT. Translated, it gives CASSQEGSDGSNQPQHF.

The chain employs TRBV5-1 and TRBJ2-7, with TRBD2 as a possible D gene (6 bases). The CDR3 is 14 amino acids. Looked up from germline, CDR1 is SGHRS and CDR2 is YFSETQ. Trimming stripped 7 bases from V and 7 bases from J, with 21 bases between. As DNA, the CDR3 is TGCGCCAGCCACCGGGACTCCACCGATATAGAGCAGTACTTC. Protein sequence: CASHRDSTDIEQYF.

The chain links TRBV6-1 to TRBJ2-3; D gene ambiguous. CDR3 length: 13 residues. The germline gives CDR1 MNHNS, CDR2 SASEGT. The V end was cut by 7 bases, the J end by 4 bases, with 12 bases between. The CDR3 bases are TGTGCCAGCAAAGTCCTAGGGCCAGATACGCAGTATTTT. It specifies CASKVLGPDTQYF.

The chain has TRBV5-6 and TRBJ1-2, with D possibly TRBD1 on 5 matching bases. CDR3 length equals 16 residues. The germline V gene has CDR1 SGHDT and CDR2 YYEEEE. The ends were cut back, 4 bases at V and 4 bases at J, with 20 bases in the middle. CDR3 residues: CASSKAREAHRYGYTF. The CDR3 bases are TGTGCCAGCAGCAAGGCCAGGGAGGCGCACCGCTATGGCTACACCTTC.

The chain joins TRBV9 to TRBJ1-1, with D possibly being TRBD1 (5 bases). Trimming pared 4 bases from V and 4 bases from J, leaving 14 bases between. Germline assignment: CDR1 SGDLS and CDR2 YYNGEE. The CDR3 length is 14 residues. The DNA of the CDR3 is TGTGCCAGCAGCCCTCGGAACCAGGGCACTGAAGCTTTCTTT. This translates into CASSPRNQGTEAFF.

This chain links TRBV19 with TRBJ1-4; possible D gene TRBD1, 5 bases. The length of the CDR3 is 14 residues. The germline CDR1 and CDR2 sequences are LNHDA and SQIVND (reference sequence). Trimming took 8 bases from V and 0 from J, leaving 10 bases between them. The CDR3 protein is CASSAQATNEKLFF. DNA for the CDR3: TGTGCCAGTTCGGCACAGGCAACTAATGAAAAACTGTTTTTT.

The chain couples TRBV2 to TRBJ2-1, with D perhaps given as TRBD1 or TRBD2 (5 bases each). The V end lost 4 bases, the J end lost 7 bases, and 11 bases lay between the germline ends. This CDR3 region has 13 residues. The V gene's germline CDR1 is SNHLY and CDR2 FYNNEI. The CDR3: CASSVGRLNEQFF. In DNA, the CDR3 is TGTGCCAGCAGTGTGGGACGGCTTAATGAGCAGTTCTTC.

The chain uses TRBV7-2 and TRBJ2-7, with D perhaps TRBD1 (5 bases). The CDR3 is made up of 15 amino acids. V was shortened by 5 bases and J by 1 base, with 15 bases between the two germline ends. CDR1 and CDR2 from the germline V gene are SGHTA and FQGNSA. CDR3 DNA: TGTGCCAGCAGCCTTGACAGACCACCGTCCTACGAGCAGTACTTC. This encodes CASSLDRPPSYEQYF.

The chain links TRBV7-2 to TRBJ2-1, with 9 bases lining up with TRBD2. The CDR3 is 15 residues long. The J segment lost 3 bases and the V segment lost 5 bases, leaving 5 bases of the junction unmatched. CDR1 SGHTA and CDR2 FQGNSA come from the germline V gene. In DNA form, the CDR3 reads TGTGCCAGCAGCCCCAGGACTAGCGACTACAATGAGCAGTTCTTC. Its translation is CASSPRTSDYNEQFF.